A single sample is the source of the 8 T cell receptor beta chains below, sequenced in a study of beta chain features in type 1 diabetes. Study conclusions and caveats: There was a moderate but significant shortening of TCRB CDR3s in all four CD4+ subsets of Type 1 diabetes patients.

Their recognized antigens are unknown. The whole isolated RNA underwent reverse transcription, so sequencing captured expressed TCRB transcripts. Clones were read by immunoSEQ multiplex PCR, and TCRdb kept only the in-frame ones, dropping some. There are over 650,000 clones in the sample; 11% to 15% occur only once, and 0.03% to 0.045% lies in the top ten. Sequencing input: naive CD4+ T cells from blood. The receptor source for this set is a man aged 18 to 30 with type 1 diabetes.

The chain is built from TRBV29-1 and TRBJ2-2; no firm D call. This CDR3 comprises 15 residues. Trimming shortened V by 4 bases and J by 0 bases, and 12 bases separated the two germline ends. The germline V gene encodes CDR1 SQVTM and CDR2 ANQGSEA. The CDR3, as DNA: TGCAGCGTTGTGGTGAGCGCCGCGAACACCGGGGAGCTGTTTTTT. The encoded protein is CSVVVSAANTGELFF.

The chain is built from TRBV5-1 and TRBJ2-5; possible D gene TRBD2, 5 bases. Germline CDR1 reads SGHRS; CDR2 reads YFSETQ. This CDR3 is 14 amino acids long. Trimming pared 6 bases from V and 2 bases from J, leaving 14 bases between. DNA for the CDR3: TGCGCCAGCACCCCTTCGGGGTCGCAAGAGACCCAGTACTTC. Its protein is CASTPSGSQETQYF.

This clone came up a few times. V and J are TRBV30 and TRBJ2-7; no definite D call. The V end lost 5 bases, the J end lost 7 bases, and 15 bases lay between the germline ends. CDR3 length: 12 amino acids. In germline, CDR1 is GTSNPN, CDR2 SVGIG (reference sequence). DNA of the CDR3: TGTGCCTGGGCCAAGGGTCACGTAGAGCAGTACTTC. Encoded protein: CAWAKGHVEQYF.

This clone appeared a few times. The chain combines TRBV11-2 with TRBJ1-2; D might be TRBD1 (5 bases). CDR1 SGHAT and CDR2 FQNNGV come from the germline V gene. The CDR3 totals 12 residues. V lost 3 bases and J 7 bases, leaving 9 bases between the germline ends. CDR3: CASSFAGFGYTF. The CDR3 nucleotides are TGTGCCAGCAGCTTCGCAGGGTTTGGCTACACCTTC.

This clone was seen a few times. The chain carries TRBV21-1 and TRBJ1-5. TRBV21-1 is deemed a pseudogene. The CDR3 is 17 amino acids. The CDR3 DNA is TGTGCCAGCACTCCCCGACCGGCTAAACATAGCAATCAGCCCCAGCATTTT. The encoded protein is CASTPRPAKHSNQPQHF.

The J gene is TRBJ1-5, the V gene TRBV18, with D maybe TRBD1 (5 bases). This CDR3 spans 16 amino acids. Trimming took 1 base from V and 2 from J, leaving 12 bases between them. Germline CDR1 reads KGHSH; CDR2 reads LQKENI. This CDR3 reads CASSPQEGLGNQPQHF. The CDR3 bases are TGTGCCAGCTCACCACAAGAGGGGTTAGGCAATCAGCCCCAGCATTTT.

The chain is built from TRBV7-2 and TRBJ2-1; TRBD2 aligns across 8 bases. Germline assignment: CDR1 SGHTA and CDR2 FQGNSA. This CDR3 has 17 amino acids. V dropped 2 bases and J dropped 4; count of bases not matched to a gene: 10. Written as DNA, the CDR3 is TGTGCCAGCAGCTTACACGCCGGGACTAGGGAGTACAATGAGCAGTTCTTC. It translates to CASSLHAGTREYNEQFF.

There are a few counts of this clone. The same CDR3 can be traced to other DNA sequences in this sample. The chain couples TRBV30 to TRBJ2-3, with D uncertain. The length of the CDR3 is 12 residues. The germline V and J ends were trimmed by 3 bases and 0 bases, with 4 bases remaining between them. CDR1 and CDR2 (germline): GTSNPN, SVGIG (reference sequence). The CDR3 loop is CAWRASTDTQYF. In DNA form, the CDR3 reads TGTGCCTGGAGAGCCAGCACAGATACGCAGTATTTT.